Listed below are T cell receptor beta chains from one sample, sequenced in a study of T cell repertoires in cytomegalovirus infection. TCRdb ran MiXCR on the reads and lists one entry per CDR3 protein. The sample comprises a few hundred thousand distinct CDR3 sequences, 17% of which are singletons, and around half rests with the top ten. The sequenced sample was CD8+ T cells from PBMCs. These TCRs come from a human donor in good health (CMV status not recorded). Some clones in this sample may be carry-over from other donors' samples. The CDR3 runs from the conserved cysteine through the conserved F or W.

V	length	CDR3
TRBV5-6	11	CASSPGFQLTF
TRBV9	15	CASSVDRGGRNTIYF
TRBV7-2	14	CASSLTPGTGLGTF
TRBV2	15	CASSETGQEYTEAFF
TRBV7-9	16	CASSLNPPGNPYEQYF
TRBV2	16	CASKPSRGGRTDTQYF
TRBV12-3/TRBV12-4	16	CASSLSASGATDTQYF
TRBV19	13	CASRVNLGAEAFF
TRBV5-6	16	CASSTDGTSANEKLFF
TRBV10-2	16	CASSDGTQNSNQPQHF
TRBV10-3	16	CAVSNLGGTMNTEASF
TRBV27	17	CASSLSPGISYNSPLHF
TRBV11-3	12	CASSIRGDEQYF
TRBV28	13	CAASKDWDSPLHF
TRBV7-2	19	CASSSSNRDTLGDRHEQYF
TRBV7-9	13	CASNGGSVTEAFF
TRBV6-2/TRBV6-3	12	CASGRSLREQFF
TRBV4-3	16	CASSLGWGSGTGELFF
TRBV9	12	CASGLGDGEQFF
TRBV6-1	18	CASSPSKSLREVDTEAFF
TRBV5-1	13	CASSWEKGREQYF
TRBV6-5	15	CASSYSYGGVSEAFF
TRBV12-3/TRBV12-4	12	CASSEYTGELFF
TRBV29-1	14	CSVGPTGSTYEQYF
TRBV28	14	CASSLRTDQETQYF
TRBV7-4	12	CASSLEQETQYF
TRBV7-2	13	CASGLQGAGVAFF
TRBV4-1	21	CASSQSSFVAGGDSGANVLTF
TRBV4-2	16	CASSQDWPGRKETQYF
TRBV5-6	16	CASSKTGGWSGETQYF
TRBV28	16	CASSSGQGGYNTEAFF
TRBV6-5	13	CASSYSSRQPQHF
TRBV11-2	15	CASSLAGQGPYEQYF
TRBV29-1	12	CSVGWGDNEQFF
TRBV14	15	CASSRDLSSYNEQFF
TRBV5-6	15	CASSLALSGAEEQYF
TRBV5-6	16	CASSQEATVAIYEQYF
TRBV12-3/TRBV12-4	14	CASKGRGGNQPQHF
TRBV7-2	15	CASSLEQPSTDTQYF
TRBV6-5	15	CASSYGTGVPYEQYF
TRBV5-1	19	CASSSLPSGRIGPTYEQYF
TRBV2	16	CASSEDTAEGYEKLFF
TRBV20-1	15	CSAEWGRLAKNIQYF
TRBV3-1	15	CASSHPPGGSDEQFF
TRBV7-2	15	CASPGWGSIGTEAFF
TRBV12-5	13	CASGLGHVDGYTF
TRBV12-3/TRBV12-4	15	CASSLSANLQETQYF
TRBV5-1	17	CASSLGDGQGNHNEQFF
TRBV28	16	CASSLPLDYSNQPQHF
TRBV4-3	15	CASSQAWPGPDEQYF
TRBV5-6	15	CASSFSGQAENIQYF
TRBV12-3/TRBV12-4	16	CASSSPGTEGPNGYTF
TRBV4-2	16	CASSQEPSGGRDEQFF
TRBV7-2	16	CASSPSPGLEPDTQYF